What follows is one T cell receptor (beta chain) and its context. Its antigen is undetermined. This specimen belongs to a study of OX40 agonist ivuxolimab in advanced cancers. The germline gives CDR1 KGHSH, CDR2 LQKENI. Trimming took 1 base from V and 7 from J, leaving 13 bases between them. The CDR3 runs to 15 residues. Whole-study findings and limits: Patients who responded partially at 0.1-3.0 mg/kg showed clonal expansion ranking among the lowest.

The method was immunoSEQ multiplex PCR; TCRdb's version includes in-frame clones alone and lacks a portion of them. The profile covers some 17,000 clones, with roughly nine tenths appearing a single time and roughly 70% taken by the ten largest. Individuals having autoimmune disease history or systemic immunosuppression were not enrolled. Samples were taken at baseline and on day 1 of cycles 4 and 7. The receptor comes from an adult with an advanced solid tumor such as melanoma, head and neck, liver or kidney cancer. This chain uses TRBV18 with TRBJ2-2; no firm D call. The sample in question was CD4+ or CD8+ T cells sorted from blood, obtained in a trial of the OX40 agonist ivuxolimab. The CDR3 coding sequence is TGTGCCAGCTCACCACAAAAGGTGTTCAACGGGGAGCTGTTTTTT. Translating gives CASSPQKVFNGELFF.